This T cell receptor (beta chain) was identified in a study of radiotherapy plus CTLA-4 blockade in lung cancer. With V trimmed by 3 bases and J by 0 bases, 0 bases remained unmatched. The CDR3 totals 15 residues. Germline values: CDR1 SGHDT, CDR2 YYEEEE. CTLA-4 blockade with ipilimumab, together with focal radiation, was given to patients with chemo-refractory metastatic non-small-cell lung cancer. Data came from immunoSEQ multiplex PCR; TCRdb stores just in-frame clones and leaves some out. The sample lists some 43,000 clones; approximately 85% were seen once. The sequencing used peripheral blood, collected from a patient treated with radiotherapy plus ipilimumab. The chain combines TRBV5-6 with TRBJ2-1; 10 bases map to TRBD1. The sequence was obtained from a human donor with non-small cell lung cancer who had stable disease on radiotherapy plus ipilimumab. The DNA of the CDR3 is TGTGCCAGCAGCTGGACAGGGGGCTCCTACAATGAGCAGTTCTTC. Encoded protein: CASSWTGGSYNEQFF.